Listed below are T cell receptor beta chains from one sample, sequenced in a study of human T cells and chemical hapten exposure. TCRdb re-called the 5' RACE reads through MiXCR, storing one row per CDR3 protein. The data show about 140,000 distinct CDR3 sequences, roughly 4% seen once. The origin of the receptors is a female donor in good health. Each CDR3 is given with its conserved first and last residue. A D gene is named only where the DNA matches it firmly. Size values are once, few and many counts, or a class for expanded clones, and some rows have none.

j_call clone_size v_call d_call cdr3_aa cdr3_nt
TRBJ2-5 . TRBV5-4 TRBD2 CASSRLAGGPGTQYF TGTGCCAGCTCTCGACTAGCGGGGGGGCCGGGGACCCAGTACTTC
TRBJ2-7 few TRBV9 . CASSVATGRPYEQYF TGTGCCAGCAGCGTAGCGACAGGGAGGCCCTACGAGCAGTACTTC
TRBJ2-1 many TRBV5-8 . CASSSRGSSYNEQFF TGTGCCAGCAGCTCCAGAGGAAGCTCCTACAATGAGCAGTTCTTC
TRBJ1-3 . TRBV30 . CAWSAGEGIFSVNTIYF TGTGCCTGGAGTGCCGGGGAGGGTATCTTTTCGGTCAACACCATATATTTT
TRBJ2-1 many TRBV13 . CASSPLYNEQFF TGTGCCAGCAGCCCCCTTTACAATGAGCAGTTCTTC
TRBJ1-2 many TRBV4-1 . CASSRYGSPPVYGYTF TGCGCCAGCAGCCGATATGGATCGCCGCCTGTTTATGGCTACACCTTC
TRBJ2-3 many TRBV4-2 . CASSQKRGGWADTQYF TGTGCCAGCAGCCAAAAGAGGGGCGGATGGGCAGATACGCAGTATTTT
TRBJ1-6 many TRBV28 TRBD1 CASRSTGGSPLHF TGTGCCAGCAGATCAACAGGGGGTTCACCCCTCCACTTT
TRBJ2-2 many TRBV7-3 . CASSLRRGLTGELFF TGTGCCAGCAGCCTAAGAAGGGGTCTGACCGGGGAGCTGTTTTTT
TRBJ1-1 many TRBV7-9 TRBD1 CASSRNRGYTEAFF TGTGCCAGCAGCCGTAACAGGGGGTACACTGAAGCTTTCTTT
TRBJ1-5 many TRBV20-1 . CSASQGLGNQPQHF TGCAGTGCTAGCCAGGGACTTGGGAATCAGCCCCAGCATTTT
TRBJ1-1 many TRBV3-1 TRBD1 CASSQGTGGTEAFF TGTGCCAGCAGCCAAGGGACAGGGGGGACTGAAGCTTTCTTT
TRBJ1-1 many TRBV7-6 TRBD1 CASSTGQGTEAFF TGTGCCAGCAGCACCGGACAGGGGACTGAAGCTTTCTTT
TRBJ1-6 many TRBV20-1 . CSARGHRESSPLHF TGCAGTGCTAGAGGTCACAGGGAAAGCTCACCCCTCCACTTT
TRBJ2-7 many TRBV6-1 . CASSERSYEQYF TGTGCCAGCAGTGAAAGGTCCTACGAGCAGTACTTC
TRBJ2-1 many TRBV20-1 TRBD1 CSARTHRGIYNEQFF TGCAGTGCTAGAACCCACAGGGGAATATACAATGAGCAGTTCTTC
TRBJ2-1 many TRBV19 TRBD2 CASSIGASGGRYNEQFF TGTGCCAGTAGTATCGGGGCTAGCGGGGGTCGATACAATGAGCAGTTCTTC
TRBJ1-5 many TRBV6-1 . CASSWGRGPGLF TGTGCCAGCAGTTGGGGACGGGGCCCCGGTCTTTTT
TRBJ1-2 many TRBV19 . CASSSLPGQDYGYTF TGTGCCAGTAGTTCCCTCCCGGGGCAGGACTATGGCTACACCTTC
TRBJ1-6 many TRBV4-1 . CASSHPTATTLLSLLNSPLHF TGCGCCAGCAGCCACCCGACAGCTACTACGCTCCTATCCCTTCTTAATTCACCCCTCCACTTT